This passage covers 5 T cell receptor beta chains from one sample sequenced in a study of T cells expressing NK-cell markers. TCRdb reprocessed the 5' RACE reads, keeping one entry per CDR3 protein, no DNA. This sample's table reports about half a million distinct CDR3 sequences. The sequencing sample was made of blood T cells: a sorted CD56 or NKG2C T cell subset, CD4+ or CD8+ T cells, or bulk PBMC T cells (not recorded which). The receptors derive from a woman aged 45-59 years in good health.

This CDR3 reads CASSITPGEAAFF. The chain uses TRBV5-1 and TRBJ1-1; TCRdb indicates TRBD1, and absent DNA this call remains unverified. Germline V lookup: CDR1 SGHRS, CDR2 YFSETQ. CDR3 length: 13 residues. Full variable domain (rest looked up from reference TRBV5-1 and TRBJ1-1): KAGVTQTPRYLIKTRGQQVTLSCSPISGHRSVSWYQQTPGQGLQFLFEYFSETQRNKGNFPGRFSGRQFSNSRSEMNVSTLELGDSALYLCASSITPGEAAFFGQGTRLTVV.

V gene TRBV5-1 combines with J gene TRBJ2-5. Germline-derived CDR1 and CDR2 are SGHRS and YFSETQ. This CDR3 has 14 residues. CDR3 loop: CASSFVSSQETQYF.

This sequence joins TRBV11-2 and TRBJ2-5. CDR1 SGHAT and CDR2 FQNNGV come from the germline V gene. The CDR3 spans 13 residues. The chain's CDR3 is CASSFGTRETQYF.

The V and J genes are TRBV20-1 and TRBJ2-5; TCRdb lists TRBD2, though no DNA is available to test this call. This CDR3 region has 12 residues. Germline CDR1 DFQATT, CDR2 SNEGSKA (reference sequence). CDR3 sequence reads: CSAQRFEETQYF.

The rearrangement uses TRBV14 and TRBJ2-5; TCRdb's D call, TRBD1, is unchecked because there is no DNA. The CDR3 has 16 amino acids. Germline V gene data show CDR1 as SGHDN and CDR2 as FVKESK. The CDR3: CASSLLGAGGKETQYF.